This is a list of T cell receptor beta chains from one sample in a study of T-cell reconstitution after alpha-beta-depleted transplantation in children. TCRdb re-analysed the PCR reads in MiXCR, keeping a single row per CDR3 protein. The table includes about 310,000 distinct CDR3 sequences, approximately 23% detected once. The source was PBMCs, mostly from graft donor cells, collected 180 days after TCRalphabeta/CD19-depleted stem cell transplant. These receptors came from a male patient younger than 18 who had a stem cell transplant for acute lymphoblastic leukemia, so the T cells may come from the graft donor. Both conserved end residues are part of each CDR3. Fields, in order: clone size, D gene, J gene, V gene, CDR3 protein, CDR3 DNA. D genes are given only for firm matches. Clone sizes are given selectively: once, few, many, or a class where the clone is expanded.

.,.,TRBJ2-6,TRBV5-1,CASSSRQGGYSGANVLTF,TGCGCCAGCAGCTCACGACAAGGAGGTTACTCTGGGGCCAACGTCCTGACTTTC
.,TRBD1,TRBJ1-1,TRBV4-1,CASSPGDSYMNTEAFF,TGCGCCAGCAGTCCTGGGGACAGCTACATGAACACTGAAGCTTTCTTT
few,.,TRBJ2-6,TRBV21-1,CASVSQEYLSGANVLTF,TGTGCCAGCGTATCACAGGAATACCTCTCTGGGGCCAACGTCCTGACTTTC
.,.,TRBJ1-1,TRBV6-5,CASSYGFSHGAFF,TGTGCCAGCAGTTACGGGTTCAGTCATGGAGCTTTCTTT
.,TRBD1,TRBJ2-5,TRBV12-3/TRBV12-4,CASSPTGGETQYF,TGCGCCAGCAGCCCGACAGGGGGAGAGACCCAGTACTTC
.,TRBD1,TRBJ2-7,TRBV9,CASSPGTVAFYEQYF,TGTGCCAGCAGCCCCGGGACAGTAGCCTTTTACGAGCAGTACTTC
.,TRBD2,TRBJ2-1,TRBV27,CASSPNLAGSYNEQFF,TGTGCCAGCAGTCCCAACTTAGCGGGATCCTACAATGAGCAGTTCTTC
once,TRBD2,TRBJ2-1,TRBV27,CASSLTRTSVNEQFF,TGTGCCAGCAGTTTAACCCGCACTAGCGTTAATGAGCAGTTCTTC
.,.,TRBJ1-5,TRBV27,CASSLEGTQPQHF,TGTGCCAGCAGTTTAGAAGGGACTCAGCCCCAGCATTTT
.,.,TRBJ2-7,TRBV7-9,CASSSPLYEQYF,TGTGCCAGCAGCTCTCCCCTCTACGAGCAGTACTTC
few,.,TRBJ2-1,TRBV20-1,CSARSLYNEQFF,TGCAGTGCTAGGAGCCTCTACAATGAGCAGTTCTTC
few,.,TRBJ2-5,TRBV9,CASSVDGSIETQYF,TGTGCCAGCAGCGTAGACGGGAGTATAGAGACCCAGTACTTC
many,.,TRBJ2-7,TRBV7-6,CASSFNPSYEQYF,TGTGCCAGCAGCTTCAACCCATCCTACGAGCAGTACTTC
few,.,TRBJ2-7,TRBV7-9,CASSLVGQYLSYEQYF,TGTGCCAGCAGCCTCGTAGGACAGTACCTATCCTACGAGCAGTACTTC
many,TRBD2,TRBJ2-7,TRBV7-2,CASSLTSGSYYEQYF,TGTGCCAGCAGCTTGACTAGCGGGAGTTATTACGAGCAGTACTTC
.,TRBD2,TRBJ2-7,TRBV5-1,CASSLRLAGVGSYEQYF,TGCGCCAGCAGCTTAAGACTAGCGGGAGTTGGGTCCTACGAGCAGTACTTC
.,TRBD2,TRBJ2-5,TRBV12-3/TRBV12-4,CASSPGLAGGWGYQETQYF,TGTGCCAGCAGTCCTGGACTAGCGGGAGGTTGGGGGTACCAAGAGACCCAGTACTTC
few,.,TRBJ2-7,TRBV5-8,CASSFIHRYEQYF,TGTGCCAGCAGCTTTATTCATAGGTACGAGCAGTACTTC
.,.,TRBJ2-7,TRBV29-1,CSVEETVAYEQYF,TGCAGCGTTGAAGAAACGGTGGCCTACGAGCAGTACTTC
few,TRBD2,TRBJ2-3,TRBV20-1,CSARRLAVISTDTQYF,TGCAGTGCTAGGAGACTAGCGGTAATTAGCACAGATACGCAGTATTTT
few,.,TRBJ1-4,TRBV29-1,CSVGHAGYREKLFF,TGCAGCGTCGGCCATGCGGGGTATAGAGAAAAACTGTTTTTT
few,.,TRBJ2-4,TRBV7-2,CASSTSGTTKNIQYF,TGTGCCAGCAGCACTTCCGGGACAACCAAAAACATTCAGTACTTC
few,.,TRBJ1-1,TRBV7-3,CASSFGWNTEAFF,TGTGCCAGCAGCTTCGGCTGGAACACTGAAGCTTTCTTT
.,.,TRBJ2-7,TRBV3-1,CASSQEDSPPYEQYF,TGTGCCAGCAGCCAAGAGGACAGCCCACCCTACGAGCAGTACTTC
few,TRBD2,TRBJ2-3,TRBV10-1,CASSGTSGRAISTDTQYF,TGCGCCAGCAGTGGGACTAGCGGGAGAGCTATTAGCACAGATACGCAGTATTTT
.,TRBD2,TRBJ2-1,TRBV4-1,CASSQDPTSGRASGEQFF,TGCGCCAGCAGCCAAGATCCCACTAGCGGGAGGGCCTCAGGTGAGCAGTTCTTC
.,TRBD2,TRBJ2-5,TRBV7-6,CASSKGALAGGPETQYF,TGTGCCAGCAGCAAAGGGGCCCTAGCGGGAGGGCCAGAGACCCAGTACTTC
.,.,TRBJ2-4,TRBV6-2/TRBV6-3,CASSYSPRFAWPVAKNIQYF,TGTGCCAGCAGTTACTCGCCCCGGTTCGCCTGGCCTGTAGCCAAAAACATTCAGTACTTC
.,.,TRBJ1-1,TRBV29-1,CSVARYTEAFF,TGCAGCGTTGCCAGGTACACTGAAGCTTTCTTT
.,.,TRBJ1-1,TRBV7-3,CASSLRPGGTEAFF,TGTGCCAGCAGCTTAAGGCCCGGGGGCACTGAAGCTTTCTTT
few,.,TRBJ1-2,TRBV12-3/TRBV12-4,CASLRDFYGYTF,TGTGCCAGCCTCAGGGACTTCTATGGCTACACCTTC
.,.,TRBJ1-1,TRBV2,CASSSVRGMNTEAFF,TGTGCCAGCAGCTCGGTACGGGGAATGAACACTGAAGCTTTCTTT
.,TRBD1,TRBJ2-5,TRBV18,CASSSRQGQETQYF,TGTGCCAGCTCATCTCGACAGGGCCAAGAGACCCAGTACTTC
.,.,TRBJ2-1,TRBV12-3/TRBV12-4,CASTTRKYEQFF,TGTGCCAGCACCACTCGGAAGTATGAGCAGTTCTTC
.,TRBD1,TRBJ1-2,TRBV20-1,CSARVPDRFWGYTF,TGCAGTGCTAGAGTCCCGGACAGGTTTTGGGGCTACACCTTC
.,.,TRBJ2-2,TRBV7-2,CASRYSVYTGELFF,TGTGCCAGCAGATATAGCGTCTACACCGGGGAGCTGTTTTTT
.,.,TRBJ2-2,TRBV9,CASSVNRISSNTGELFF,TGTGCCAGCAGCGTAAATAGGATTTCCTCGAACACCGGGGAGCTGTTTTTT
few,TRBD2,TRBJ2-7,TRBV6-1,CASSVAGTSGSTTQYF,TGTGCCAGCAGTGTGGCCGGGACTAGCGGGAGTACTACGCAGTACTTC
many,TRBD1,TRBJ1-5,TRBV6-1,CASSPGTGVNQPQHF,TGTGCCAGCAGCCCCGGGACAGGGGTCAATCAGCCCCAGCATTTT
.,TRBD2,TRBJ2-1,TRBV29-1,CSGTSGRGNEQFF,TGCAGCGGCACTAGCGGGAGGGGTAATGAGCAGTTCTTC
few,.,TRBJ2-1,TRBV20-1,CSARRLATDNEQFF,TGCAGTGCTAGACGGCTAGCAACTGACAATGAGCAGTTCTTC
.,.,TRBJ2-5,TRBV7-8,CASSSNRETQYF,TGTGCCAGCAGCTCCAACAGGGAGACCCAGTACTTC
many,TRBD2,TRBJ2-5,TRBV29-1,CSVERPSGRYVETQYF,TGCAGCGTTGAACGGCCTAGCGGGAGATACGTAGAGACCCAGTACTTC
few,TRBD2,TRBJ2-2,TRBV5-1,CASRGLPGLAANTGELFF,TGCGCCAGCAGGGGTCTGCCGGGACTAGCGGCGAACACCGGGGAGCTGTTTTTT
.,.,TRBJ1-3,TRBV12-3/TRBV12-4,CASSWESVLSGNTIYF,TGTGCCAGCAGTTGGGAGTCGGTCCTGAGTGGAAACACCATATATTTT
few,.,TRBJ2-3,TRBV9,CASKRADTQYF,TGTGCCAGCAAACGAGCAGATACGCAGTATTTT
.,TRBD1,TRBJ1-4,TRBV19,CASSPSRDRAEKLFF,TGTGCCAGTAGCCCTTCCCGGGACAGGGCTGAAAAACTGTTTTTT
few,TRBD2,TRBJ2-1,TRBV29-1,CSVASGGSFYNEQFF,TGCAGCGTTGCGTCGGGCGGGAGCTTCTACAATGAGCAGTTCTTC
.,TRBD1,TRBJ2-2,TRBV27,CASAKDRHTGELFF,TGTGCCAGCGCGAAGGACAGGCACACCGGGGAGCTGTTTTTT
few,TRBD1,TRBJ1-2,TRBV9,CASSGGQSYYGYTF,TGTGCCAGCAGCGGGGGACAGTCTTACTATGGCTACACCTTC